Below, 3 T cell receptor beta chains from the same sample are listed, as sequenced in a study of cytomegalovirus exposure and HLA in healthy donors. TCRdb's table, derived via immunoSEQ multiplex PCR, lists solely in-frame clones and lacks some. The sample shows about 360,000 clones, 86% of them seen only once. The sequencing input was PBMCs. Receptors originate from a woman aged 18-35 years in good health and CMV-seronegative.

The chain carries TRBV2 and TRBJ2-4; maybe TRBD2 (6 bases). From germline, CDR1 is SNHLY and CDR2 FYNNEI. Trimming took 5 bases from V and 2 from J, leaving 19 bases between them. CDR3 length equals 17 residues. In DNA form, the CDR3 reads TGTGCCAGCAGTCCCGACTACCTCCGGGGGTCCAAAAACATTCAGTACTTC. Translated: CASSPDYLRGSKNIQYF.

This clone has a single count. DNA of the CDR3: TGTGCCAGCAGCTCTCGGACAAGCCTGGGCAACATTCAGTACTTC. It codes for CASSSRTSLGNIQYF. The genes are TRBV11-2 and TRBJ2-4, with a possible D match to TRBD1 (5 bases). Germline V lookup: CDR1 SGHAT, CDR2 FQNNGV. CDR3 length: 15 amino acids. V was shortened by 4 bases and J by 7 bases, with 17 bases between the two germline ends.

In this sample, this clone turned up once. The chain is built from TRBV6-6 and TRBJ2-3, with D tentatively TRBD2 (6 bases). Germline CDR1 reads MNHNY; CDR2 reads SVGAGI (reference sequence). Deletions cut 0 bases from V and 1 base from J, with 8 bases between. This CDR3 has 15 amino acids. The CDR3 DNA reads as TGTGCCAGCAGTTACTCGCGGGGTCGCACAGATACGCAGTATTTT. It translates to CASSYSRGRTDTQYF.